One sample yielded the 29 T cell receptor beta chains listed below, sequenced in a study of cytomegalovirus exposure and HLA in healthy donors. The primer mix had 60 Vbeta and 13 Jbeta primers. TCRdb's table, derived via immunoSEQ multiplex PCR, lists solely in-frame clones and lacks some. The data hold around 130,000 clones, with 75% to 90% observed a single time. The sample comprised PBMCs. These receptor sequences come from a young man in good health and CMV-seronegative.

This clone was counted a few times. The gene calls are TRBV27 and TRBJ1-6; the match to TRBD1 covers 9 bases. Germline V gene sequence: CDR1 MNHEY, CDR2 SMNVEV (reference sequence). This CDR3 is built from 16 residues. J was trimmed by 4 bases and V by 5 bases; bases with no gene match: 6. The CDR3 reads CASSPGTGRYNSPLHF. DNA for the CDR3: TGTGCCAGCAGTCCCGGGACAGGGCGGTATAATTCACCCCTCCACTTT.

V is TRBV7-2 and J is TRBJ2-3; unclear D gene. The ends were cut back, 6 bases at V and 0 bases at J, with 16 bases in the middle. Germline loops: CDR1 SGHTA, CDR2 FQGNSA. The CDR3 runs 16 residues. CDR3 sequence: CASRSRGPASTDTQYF. The DNA of the CDR3 is TGTGCCAGCAGATCCCGCGGCCCGGCTAGCACAGATACGCAGTATTTT. The variable domain in full, completed from reference TRBV7-2 and TRBJ2-3, reads GAGVSQSPSNKVTEKGKDVELRCDPISGHTALYWYRQSLGQGLEFLIYFQGNSAPDKSGLPSDRFSAERTGGSVSTLTIQRTQQEDSAVYLCASRSRGPASTDTQYFGPGTRLTVL.

The chain is built from TRBV6-1 and TRBJ2-6; D is uncertain. The CDR3 has 13 residues. Deletions cut 5 bases from V and 8 bases from J, with 10 bases between. Germline-derived CDR1 and CDR2 are MNHNS and SASEGT. The CDR3 region is CASSPSVSNVLTF. The CDR3 DNA is TGTGCCAGCAGTCCCTCCGTTTCCAACGTCCTGACTTTC.

Only a few counts were recorded for this clone. The V and J genes are TRBV6-1 and TRBJ1-5; 7 nucleotides line up with TRBD1. Trimming removed 1 base from V and 2 bases from J; junction bases left unmatched: 2. The length of the CDR3 is 15 residues. Germline V lookup: CDR1 MNHNS, CDR2 SASEGT. The CDR3 loop reads CASSEVTGGNQPQHF. CDR3 DNA: TGTGCCAGCAGTGAAGTAACAGGGGGCAATCAGCCCCAGCATTTT.

The V and J genes are TRBV7-9 and TRBJ2-5, with TRBD2 identical over 12 bases. Gene TRBJ2-7 matches the end of the DNA better, so the J call may be wrong. The CDR3 runs to 16 residues. Germline CDR1 is SEHNR and CDR2 is FQNEAQ (reference sequence). In nucleotides, the CDR3 is TGTGCCAGCAGCCTAAGACTAGCGGGGGCCGCCTACGAGCAGTACTTC. Translated, it gives CASSLRLAGAAYEQYF.

The chain links TRBV5-1 to TRBJ1-2; the D gene is possibly TRBD1 (5 bases). The CDR3 is 14 amino acids. V shed 4 bases and J shed 6 bases, with 16 bases lying between them. CDR1 SGHRS and CDR2 YFSETQ come from the germline V gene. In DNA form, the CDR3 reads TGCGCCAGCAGCAGGGACTCCGCGGTTAATGGCTACACCTTC. Its translation is CASSRDSAVNGYTF.

The chain links TRBV28 to TRBJ2-1, with D maybe TRBD2 (7 bases). The germline V and J ends were trimmed by 8 bases and 0 bases, with 17 bases remaining between them. CDR3 length: 16 residues. Germline V CDR1 and CDR2: MDHEN, SYDVKM. The CDR3 protein is CASLGGGGFSYNEQFF. In nucleotides, the CDR3 is TGTGCCAGCTTAGGAGGGGGGGGCTTCTCCTACAATGAGCAGTTCTTC.

This clone was detected a few times. The CDR3 loop is CASSSGYEQYF. The DNA of the CDR3 is TGTGCCAGCAGCTCCGGCTACGAGCAGTACTTC. The V call is TRBV28, the J call TRBJ2-7; D gene ambiguous. CDR1 MDHEN and CDR2 SYDVKM come from the germline V gene. The V and J ends lost 6 bases and 3 bases respectively, with 6 bases between them. The CDR3 sequence is 11 residues long.

This clone was picked up a small number of times. The rearrangement joins TRBV4-2 to TRBJ1-1; D possibly corresponds to TRBD1 (6 bases). Germline CDR1 is LGHNA and CDR2 is YNFKEQ. Trimming shortened V by 0 bases and J by 6 bases, and 14 bases separated the two germline ends. CDR3 length: 15 residues. Here the CDR3 reads CASSQEGAHGAEAFF. The DNA for the CDR3 is TGTGCCAGCAGCCAAGAGGGGGCCCACGGCGCTGAAGCTTTCTTT.

The chain recombines TRBV14 with TRBJ2-5; 10 bases line up with TRBD1. Germline lookup yields CDR1 SGHDN and CDR2 FVKESK. The CDR3 has 15 amino acids. After removal of 3 bases from V and 4 bases from J, the junction contained 5 bases not matched to a gene. The DNA of the CDR3 is TGTGCCAGCAGCCATTGGGACAGGGGTGGAGAGACCCAGTACTTC. Translating it yields CASSHWDRGGETQYF.

The rearrangement joins TRBV7-9 to TRBJ2-5, with 9 bases identical to TRBD2. With the DNA end fitting TRBJ2-7 better, the J assignment may be wrong. This CDR3 is 16 amino acids long. The germline gives CDR1 SEHNR, CDR2 FQNEAQ (reference sequence). Written as DNA, the CDR3 is TGTGCCAGCAGTCCCGGACGCGGGAGGGTCTCCTACGAGCAGTACTTC. It encodes CASSPGRGRVSYEQYF.

The V call is TRBV4-3, the J call TRBJ1-3; D is perhaps TRBD1 (5 bases). Germline V CDR1 and CDR2: LGHNA, YSLEER. V was clipped by 0 bases and J by 0 bases, with 15 bases between them. This CDR3 contains 18 residues. CDR3 DNA sequence: TGCGCCAGCAGCCAAGAGAGGGACTTCCCGAGCTCTGGAAACACCATATATTTT. Protein product: CASSQERDFPSSGNTIYF.

The chain employs TRBV18 and TRBJ2-7, with 7 bases aligning to TRBD2. Trimming at V came to 0 bases and at J to 3 bases, leaving 2 bases not matched to a gene. Germline CDR1 and CDR2: KGHSH and LQKENI. The CDR3 totals 14 residues. CDR3 nucleotide sequence: TGTGCCAGCTCACCACCGGCTAGCGGCTACGAGCAGTACTTC. Translated, it gives CASSPPASGYEQYF.

This clone was seen a single time. The gene calls are TRBV2 and TRBJ1-6; 8 bases match TRBD1. Germline CDR1 is SNHLY and CDR2 is FYNNEI. V was clipped by 7 bases and J by 7 bases; unmatched bases: 9. The CDR3 spans 15 residues. The CDR3 loop reads CASIVDGTGNSPLHF. The CDR3 DNA is TGTGCCAGCATAGTGGACGGGACAGGCAATTCACCCCTCCACTTT.

CDR3 protein: CASSSADSAEAFF. CDR3 DNA: TGTGCCAGCAGTTCCGCGGACTCAGCTGAAGCTTTCTTT. The chain joins TRBV27 to TRBJ1-1; no clear D. Germline V gene sequence: CDR1 MNHEY, CDR2 SMNVEV (reference sequence). Between the trimmed V and J ends, which lost 4 bases and 6 bases, there was a span of 12 bases. CDR3 length: 13 residues.

The CDR3: CASSGQGLTDTQYF. DNA of the CDR3: TGTGCCAGCAGCGGACAGGGACTCACAGATACGCAGTATTTT. The chain joins TRBV2 to TRBJ2-3; 8 positions match TRBD1. V dropped 6 bases and J dropped 2; count of bases not matched to a gene: 4. The germline V gene encodes CDR1 SNHLY and CDR2 FYNNEI. The CDR3 length is 14 residues.

The J gene is TRBJ2-7, the V gene TRBV10-3; 7 nucleotides agree with TRBD2. The V gene's germline CDR1 is ENHRY and CDR2 SYGVKD. With V trimmed by 10 bases and J by 0 bases, 9 bases remained unmatched. This CDR3 region has 14 residues. DNA of the CDR3: TGTGCCACCGTGGGGGGGACTTTCTCCTACGAGCAGTACTTC. It translates to CATVGGTFSYEQYF.

The chain recombines TRBV19 with TRBJ2-5; perhaps TRBD1 as D (5 bases). The DNA end is more similar to TRBJ2-7, so the J call may be wrong. CDR1 and CDR2 from the germline V gene are LNHDA and SQIVND (reference sequence). The CDR3 sequence is 15 residues long. CDR3: CASSSSDSPIYEQYF. CDR3 nucleotides: TGTGCCAGTAGTAGTAGTGACAGTCCTATCTACGAGCAGTACTTC.

This clone was detected only a few times. CDR3 bases: TGTGCCAGCACCCCGGGGGGGAACACTGAAGCTTTCTTT. This gives the protein CASTPGGNTEAFF. The chain links TRBV6-5 to TRBJ1-1; D is possibly TRBD1 (5 bases). Germline assignment: CDR1 MNHEY and CDR2 SVGAGI. The V end lost 7 bases, the J end lost 1 base, and 10 bases lay between the germline ends. This CDR3 is built from 13 residues.

The chain couples TRBV7-9 to TRBJ2-7; 9 positions match TRBD1. The CDR3 totals 15 residues. The V gene's germline CDR1 is SEHNR and CDR2 FQNEAQ (reference sequence). The J segment lost 3 bases and the V segment lost 4 bases, leaving 7 bases of the junction unmatched. This chain's CDR3 is CASSSPRQGDYEQYF. Here the CDR3 DNA reads TGTGCCAGCAGCTCCCCGAGACAGGGGGACTACGAGCAGTACTTC.

This chain links TRBV30 with TRBJ2-7; 11 bases line up with TRBD1. This CDR3 contains 14 residues. V trimming: 2 bases; J trimming: 3 bases; junction bases outside the gene matches: 3. Per the germline V gene, CDR1 is GTSNPN and CDR2 is SVGIG (reference sequence). CDR3 nucleotide sequence: TGTGCCTGGAGTTCGGGACAGGGGGTCTACGAGCAGTACTTC. Translated, it gives CAWSSGQGVYEQYF.

This clone was recorded a few times. The chain joins TRBV9 to TRBJ2-1, with 7 bases aligning to TRBD1. Trimming cost V 0 bases and J 1 base; bases outside gene matches: 13. Germline CDR1 SGDLS, CDR2 YYNGEE. The CDR3 totals 19 residues. The CDR3 bases are TGTGCCAGCAGCGTAGCAGGCAGGGGGTTCATAAATTCCTACAATGAGCAGTTCTTC. This translates into CASSVAGRGFINSYNEQFF.

V gene TRBV5-4 combines with J gene TRBJ2-7, with TRBD1 matching over 9 bases. Germline CDR1 reads SGHNT; CDR2 reads YYREEE (reference sequence). With 2 bases clipped from V and 3 bases from J, the junction kept 3 bases outside the gene matches. The CDR3 extends over 14 amino acids. Here the CDR3 reads CASSLDRGGYEQYF. The CDR3 DNA is TGTGCCAGCAGCTTAGACAGGGGGGGCTACGAGCAGTACTTC.

The chain links TRBV19 to TRBJ1-5, with 9 nucleotides matching TRBD1. With 3 bases clipped from V and 2 bases from J, the junction kept 8 bases outside the gene matches. Germline CDR1 LNHDA, CDR2 SQIVND (reference sequence). CDR3 length: 17 residues. The CDR3 region has the DNA TGTGCCAGTAGTATGGGGCCGACAGGGGGAGGCAATCAGCCCCAGCATTTT. Protein: CASSMGPTGGGNQPQHF. The variable domain in full, with the rest retrieved from reference TRBV19 and TRBJ1-5, is DGGITQSPKYLFRKEGQNVTLSCEQNLNHDAMYWYRQDPGQGLRLIYYSQIVNDFQKGDIAEGYSVSREKKESFPLTVTSAQKNPTAFYLCASSMGPTGGGNQPQHFGDGTRLSIL.

The gene calls are TRBV2 and TRBJ2-3; 8 nucleotides match TRBD2. The germline CDR1 and CDR2 sequences are SNHLY and FYNNEI. V gave up 4 bases and J gave up 2 bases; unmatched junction bases: 5. The length of the CDR3 is 15 residues. The CDR3: CASSGSGGFTDTQYF. The CDR3 DNA sequence: TGTGCCAGCAGTGGGAGCGGGGGCTTCACAGATACGCAGTATTTT.

The rearrangement joins TRBV19 to TRBJ1-1; D is perhaps TRBD1 (6 bases). The CDR3 contains 12 residues. Germline CDR1 reads LNHDA; CDR2 reads SQIVND (reference sequence). The V end lost 6 bases, the J end lost 4 bases, and 9 bases lay between the germline ends. CDR3 DNA sequence: TGTGCCAGTAGGACAGGCGGCACTGAAGCTTTCTTT. Encoded protein: CASRTGGTEAFF.

This sequence joins TRBV11-2 and TRBJ2-2, with a weak D call TRBD2 (6 bases). The CDR3 sequence is 14 residues long. V was trimmed by 4 bases and J by 1 base, leaving 7 bases between them. Germline lookup yields CDR1 SGHAT and CDR2 FQNNGV. The CDR3 sequence is CASSSGGNTGELFF. The DNA for the CDR3 is TGTGCCAGCAGCTCCGGGGGGAACACCGGGGAGCTGTTTTTT.

Of note for this clone: The germline gene is not matched at one end of the junction; a read error may be the cause. The chain combines TRBV29-1 with TRBJ2-6, with D possibly being TRBD1 (5 bases). Germline V gives CDR1 SQVTM, CDR2 ANQGSEA. This CDR3 region has 16 residues. As DNA, the CDR3 is TGCAGCGTCAACCGGTATAACAACTCTGGGGCCAACGGCCTGACTTTC. Encoded protein: CSVNRYNNSGANGLTF.

The chain couples TRBV28 to TRBJ2-7, with D tentatively TRBD2 (6 bases). V shed 7 bases and J shed 3 bases, with 22 bases lying between them. This CDR3 is 16 amino acids long. The germline gives CDR1 MDHEN, CDR2 SYDVKM. The CDR3 is CASTATEGRDFYEQYF. The CDR3 DNA follows: TGTGCCAGCACTGCGACGGAGGGGCGGGATTTCTACGAGCAGTACTTC.